A selection of T cell receptor beta chains follows, all from one sample in a study of shared clonotypes between healthy human individuals. Produced via immunoSEQ multiplex PCR; TCRdb's table is partial and in-frame only. The sample shows over 2,000,000 clones, about 94% of them seen only once. Material: naive CD8+ T cells from PBMCs. These receptors were taken from a young man in good health. Some clones in this sample may be carry-over from other donors' samples. CDR3s include the opening cysteine and the closing phenylalanine or tryptophan. A D gene is named only where the DNA matches it firmly.

d_call	v_call	j_call	cdr3_nt	cdr3_aa
NA	TRBV7-9	TRBJ1-2	TGTGCCAGCAGCTTAGGATTTAACTATGGCTACACCTTC	CASSLGFNYGYTF
NA	TRBV11-2	TRBJ2-7	TGTGCCAGCAGCTGGGGGACGTCCGCCTACGAGCAGTACTTC	CASSWGTSAYEQYF
NA	TRBV28	TRBJ2-2	TGTGCCAGCAGTTCGTTTCGGGGAACGAACACCGGGGAGCTGTTTTTT	CASSSFRGTNTGELFF
NA	TRBV27	TRBJ2-7	TGTGCCAGCACCCCAGCAGGCGGAGGGCCGATTGCCGAGCAGTACTTC	CASTPAGGGPIAEQYF
TRBD2	TRBV9	TRBJ2-3	TGTGCCAGCAGCCTAGCGGGACTGAACACAGATACGCAGTATTTT	CASSLAGLNTDTQYF
TRBD1	TRBV6-5	TRBJ2-7	TGTGCCAGCAGTAAAGGGACAGGGCTCGACGAGCAGTACTTC	CASSKGTGLDEQYF
NA	TRBV4-3	TRBJ2-5	TGCGCCAGCAGCCAAGGGCCCCAGATGTCGGAGACCCAGTACTTC	CASSQGPQMSETQYF
TRBD1	TRBV9	TRBJ2-7	TGTGCCAGCAGCGAAACCGGGACAGAGACCTACGAGCAGTACTTC	CASSETGTETYEQYF
NA	TRBV6-1	TRBJ2-5	TGTGCCAGCAGTGTACTAGAGACCCAGTACTTC	CASSVLETQYF
NA	TRBV9	TRBJ1-2	TGTGCCAGCACCACCCCGGGGCAAGATTGGTATGGCTACACCTTC	CASTTPGQDWYGYTF
TRBD2	TRBV7-9	TRBJ2-3	TGTGCCAGCAGCACACTAGCGGGAGATGGGAATACGCAGTATTTT	CASSTLAGDGNTQYF
NA	TRBV7-9	TRBJ2-7	TGTGCCAGCAGCTATCATGGGACGCCGCCCTACGAGCAGTACTTC	CASSYHGTPPYEQYF
TRBD2	TRBV29-1	TRBJ2-1	TGCAGCGCCCGACTAGCAGGTGGCAATGAGCAGTTCTTC	CSARLAGGNEQFF
NA	TRBV21-1	TRBJ1-4	TGTGCCCCTAAGAGGGGGGCTAATGAAAAACTGTTTTTT	CAPKRGANEKLFF
NA	TRBV27	TRBJ2-7	TGTGCCAGCAGCCCTAGCTCCTACGAGCAGTACTTC	CASSPSSYEQYF
NA	TRBV2	TRBJ1-5	TGTGCCAGCAGTGAGTTTCGACTGAACAATCAGCCCCAGCATTTT	CASSEFRLNNQPQHF
NA	TRBV11-3	TRBJ2-2	TGTGCCAGCAGCCCCAGGGGGGAAGACACCGGGGAGCTGTTTTTT	CASSPRGEDTGELFF
TRBD1	TRBV14	TRBJ2-2	TGTGCCAGCAGCCAATACGGACAGGGGGCATCCGGGGAGCTGTTTTTT	CASSQYGQGASGELFF
TRBD2	TRBV19	TRBJ2-7	TGTGCCAGTAGTATAGGGGCGGGAGCCCCCTACGAGCAGTACTTC	CASSIGAGAPYEQYF
TRBD1	TRBV28	TRBJ1-1	TGTGCCAGCAGTTTAGGGACAGGAATGACTGAAGCTTTCTTT	CASSLGTGMTEAFF
NA	TRBV28	TRBJ2-1	TGTGCCAGCAGTTTAAGGTCGTCGTCCCAGTTCTTC	CASSLRSSSQFF